The 3 T cell receptor beta chains presented below share a single source sample, sequenced in a study of shared T cell receptors in the human thymus. Clones were read by immunoSEQ multiplex PCR, and TCRdb kept only the in-frame ones, dropping some. The data hold around 730,000 clones, with roughly 85% observed a single time. Separately, the same data were catalogued under a study of human thymus T cells.

The sample taken for sequencing was thymocytes. All receptors derive from a girl less than two years old with a congenital heart defect.

The gene calls are TRBV27 and TRBJ2-2, with a weak D call TRBD2 (6 bases). CDR1 is MNHEY and CDR2 is SMNVEV in the germline V gene (reference sequence). CDR3 length: 20 residues. V was trimmed by 2 bases and J by 0 bases, leaving 22 bases between them. This chain's CDR3 is CASSLKVHPGTPANTGELFF. The CDR3 DNA follows: TGTGCCAGCAGTTTAAAGGTCCATCCGGGGACTCCCGCGAACACCGGGGAGCTGTTTTTT.

The chain employs TRBV29-1 and TRBJ1-1; D is perhaps TRBD1 (6 bases). The CDR3 contains 17 residues. Germline V CDR1 and CDR2: SQVTM, ANQGSEA. Deletions cut 5 bases from V and 0 bases from J, with 22 bases between. The CDR3 DNA sequence: TGCAGCGTTATAAAGGGTAACCCAGGGGCCCTGAACACTGAAGCTTTCTTT. It yields the protein CSVIKGNPGALNTEAFF.

V and J are TRBV6-5 and TRBJ2-5; the D is unclear. V lost 1 base and J lost 2, with 11 bases in between. The V gene's germline CDR1 is MNHEY and CDR2 SVGAGI. The CDR3 length is 15 residues. CDR3 nucleotides: TGTGCCAGCAGTTACTTATGGGCAGGACAAGAGACCCAGTACTTC. Its translation is CASSYLWAGQETQYF.